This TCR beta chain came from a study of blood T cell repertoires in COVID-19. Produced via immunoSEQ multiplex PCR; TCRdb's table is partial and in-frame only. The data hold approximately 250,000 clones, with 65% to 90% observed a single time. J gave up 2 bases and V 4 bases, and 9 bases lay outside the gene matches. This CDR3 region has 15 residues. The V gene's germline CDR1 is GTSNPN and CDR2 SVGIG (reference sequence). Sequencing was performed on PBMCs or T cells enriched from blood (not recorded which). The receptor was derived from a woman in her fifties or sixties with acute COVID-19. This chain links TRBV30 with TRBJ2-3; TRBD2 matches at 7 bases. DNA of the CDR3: TGTGCCTGGAAATACGGGGGGTCACCCACAGATACGCAGTATTTT. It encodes CAWKYGGSPTDTQYF.